This T cell receptor (beta chain) was sequenced during a study of T-cell memory formation after mild COVID-19 (TCRdb year 2021). Regarding the research as a whole: TCR sequence clusters from the two donors were found to be largely donor specific. Longitudinal TCRalpha and TCRbeta repertoire sequencing tracked T-cell clones expanding and contracting after mild COVID-19 in a couple of donors. Two young, previously healthy adult volunteers, one female and one male, were included in the cohort.

Measured from the cysteine to the phenylalanine, the CDR3 is 16 residues long. Left in the record is the CDR3 DNA by itself, 48 bases read in frame from the first base. Taken from the germline V gene, the CDR1 and CDR2 loops are MNHEY and SVGAGI. A distance of 11 bases separates the germline ends of V and J, which lose 2 bases and 0 bases respectively. This clonotype came up a few times. It lacks a known antigen. Nothing much larger sits one base from this clone, and base qualities are not available. PBMCs were isolated by Ficoll-Paque density gradient centrifugation. Broader findings and caveats from the paper: The detection of some responding clones in pre-infection memory suggests that pre-existing cross-reactive memory T cells joined the SARS-CoV-2 response. The second-wave clones that peaked on day 37 were not confirmed to be SARS-CoV-2 specific. Contracting CD4+ clones appeared mostly in the CM and EM memory subsets, whereas CD8+ clones were enriched in EMRA. Clones that contracted from day 15 to 85 showed balanced CD4/CD8 phenotypes, whereas a second wave of clones that expanded from day 15 to 37 leaned towards CD4+. Only two mild cases were covered in the study, and larger cohorts including severe cases with pre-infection samples were considered necessary.

Sequencing took place on an Illumina NovaSeq 6000. cDNA libraries for TCRalpha and TCRbeta were prepared by 5'RACE using constant-segment primers, with sample barcodes and unique molecular identifiers added. Trizol reagent was used to extract RNA from every sample. Library amplification was performed in two PCR steps, and a second sample barcode and Illumina TruSeq adapters were introduced in the second step. Sequencing of the libraries was done on an Illumina NovaSeq, producing 2 x 150 bp paired-end reads. On the study's bioinformatics: Reads were demultiplexed and collapsed into UMI-guided consensus sequences with migec v1.2.7. With mixcr v2.1.11, UMI consensuses were aligned to TRA and TRB V and J templates and assembled into clonotypes. Clonotypes were classified as expanded or contracted when called significant by both edgeR and NoisET, with noise models trained on biological replicates. For edgeR calls, a false discovery rate-adjusted p below 0.01 and a log2 fold-change threshold of 1 were applied. PCA with hierarchical clustering of max-normalized trajectories of the 1000 most abundant clonotypes was used as exploratory dynamics analysis. Each responding clone was given a CD4 or CD8 phenotype based on the CD4+ and CD8+ repertoires, which had been sequenced separately. TCRdb reprocessed the public reads (quality trimming at Q25 with fastp, clone calling with MiXCR) and kept in-frame beta chains. Records with the same CDR3 protein are collapsed into one entry carrying the most frequent genes and DNA. The V and J calls and clone size come from TCRdb's table, not from the authors' own analysis. This sample gives 300,000 to 350,000 distinct CDR3 sequences in total; approximately 15% of them show up just once. Roughly a fifth of the sample comes from the top ten.

The receptor comes from a man between 18 and 35 years old who had mild COVID-19 (a few samples of this study predate the infection). The sample titles of this study are shuffled in the database, so cell type and time point are left out; the donor was told from shared clones. The sequence is built from TRBV6-5 and TRBJ1-3, with no confidently assigned D gene. Sequenced sample: PBMCs or a T cell subset sorted from them (not recorded which). At the DNA level, the sequence is TGTGCCAGCAGTTACGAGGTTCTAGACTCTGGAAACACCATATATTTT. Its protein product is CASSYEVLDSGNTIYF.